This TCR beta chain was documented in a study of kidney transplant recipient with SARS-CoV-2 infection. Each CDR3 protein is one row after TCRdb ran MiXCR on the reads. The sample carries about 250,000 distinct CDR3 sequences, 29% recorded once. The V and J ends lost 1 base and 3 bases respectively, with 15 bases between them. This CDR3 contains 16 residues. Looked up from germline, CDR1 is SEHNR and CDR2 is FQNEAQ (reference sequence). This clonotype was seen many times. The sequence derives from a male patient in his thirties who had COVID-19 and was a kidney transplant recipient. Some T cells may have originated in the graft donor. This chain links TRBV7-9 with TRBJ1-2; D is uncertain. The sample in question was a blood sample, obtained at baseline and between days 110 and 120 from a kidney transplant recipient. CDR3 amino acids: CASSLETRWEDYGYTF. CDR3 nucleotides: TGTGCCAGCAGCTTAGAGACCAGGTGGGAGGACTATGGCTACACCTTC.